The entry below describes one T cell receptor (beta chain). Its antigen is currently not known. The input lacks base qualities; no much larger clone sits a single base away. The collaborating institutions used their own protocols to collect whole blood in K2EDTA tubes. Collaborator samples were shipped for TCRbeta analysis as frozen whole blood, isolated PBMCs, or DNA extracted from either sample type. This entry is derived from a study of blood T cell repertoires in COVID-19 (TCRdb year 2020). Background on the whole study: Collaborator samples came from the United States, Italy and Spain and covered acute and convalescent phases of COVID-19. The material from the prospective study consisted of cDNA or gDNA derived from T cells, B-cell-depleted T cells, or PBMCs. Subjects who had been exposed to COVID-19, were actively infected with it, or had recovered from it provided the deeply sampled blood TCRbeta repertoires that made up the dataset. The samples were drawn from two sources: the first 160 participants of the ongoing ImmuneRACE study, and 1,000 to 1,500 subjects contributed by 6 global collaborators. A freely available public database, intended as a resource for researchers studying the immune response to SARS-CoV-2, is where the repertoires were released. Where available, HLA class I and class II types were obtained from metadata supplied by the sample provider rather than from assay-based typing. Sample metadata almost always included a de-identified subject ID, COVID-19 status, age in years and sex.

TCRbeta CDR3 regions were amplified from genomic DNA using the immunoSEQ Assay, a bias-controlled multiplex PCR. As for the authors' bioinformatics: Nucleated cell counts per sample were estimated from amplification of reference gene primers within the assay. To quantify the absolute abundance of each unique TCRbeta CDR3 rearrangement, sequence reads were collapsed and filtered. For each sample, productive Simpson clonality was calculated as the square root of Simpson's diversity index across productive rearrangements. TCRdb provides this immuneACCESS table in a form limited to in-frame rearrangements. Some clones are lacking; in checked studies, under half of them reflect an unresolved V gene, and why the rest are absent is not known. V, J and clone size are those of that table, while D and trimming were read from the DNA. The sample table lists 130,000 to 150,000 clones, roughly 86% of them with a count of one. 0.8% to 0.95% of the sample lies in the top ten.

Findings and caveats that apply to the study as a whole: The amount of clinical and demographic metadata varied by source and participant and was provided uncurated.

V and J are truncated by 3 bases and 4 bases respectively, leaving an intervening sequence of 18 bases. From the cysteine through the phenylalanine, the CDR3 covers 15 amino acids. The DNA shown is the 45-base CDR3, in frame from base 1. From the germline V gene (reference sequence), CDR1 is DFQATT and CDR2 is SNEGSKA. The receptor's source is a woman between 50 and 59 years old with acute or convalescent COVID-19. Material: peripheral blood. The V and J segments used are TRBV20-1 and TRBJ1-2; matching of 6 bases hints at TRBD1 as the D gene. The CDR3 here reads CSASNLGRGIYGYTF. The DNA is as follows: TGCAGTGCTAGTAATCTAGGCAGGGGCATCTATGGCTACACCTTC.